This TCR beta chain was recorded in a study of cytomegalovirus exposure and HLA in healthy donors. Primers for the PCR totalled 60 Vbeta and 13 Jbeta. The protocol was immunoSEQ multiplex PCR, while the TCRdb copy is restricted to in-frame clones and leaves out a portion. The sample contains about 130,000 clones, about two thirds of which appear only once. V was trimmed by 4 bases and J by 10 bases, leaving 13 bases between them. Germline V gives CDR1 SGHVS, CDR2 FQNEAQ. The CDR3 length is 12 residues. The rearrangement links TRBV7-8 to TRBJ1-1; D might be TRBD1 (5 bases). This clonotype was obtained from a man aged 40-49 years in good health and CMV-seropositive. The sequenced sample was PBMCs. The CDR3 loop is CASSSGSSAAFF. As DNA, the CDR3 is TGTGCCAGCAGCTCAGGGTCGTCGGCAGCTTTCTTT.